The clone carrying this T cell receptor beta chain has a count of ten or more. Its antigen is unknown. The ends lost 6 bases at V and 6 bases at J; junction bases unmatched: 12. Germline V lookup: CDR1 SQVTM, CDR2 ANQGSEA. This CDR3 has 15 amino acids. This sample was taken from a study of T cells in Graves' hyperthyroidism and ophthalmopathy. Study-wide results and limits: Ophthalmopathy and stable hyperthyroidism were told apart by a 13 V-J model.

Amplified TCR beta CDR3 regions came from RNA transcripts. HTBI primers were used for first-round RT-PCR of the TCR CDR3. Each CDR3 protein is one row after TCRdb ran MiXCR on the multiplex PCR reads. The table records 500,000 to 600,000 distinct CDR3 sequences, 35% to 55% of them present only once. Sequencing was done on a sample of peripheral blood or thyroid tissue (not recorded which). The sequence was collected from an adult woman with Graves' disease, either hyperthyroidism or ophthalmopathy (not recorded which). The V gene is TRBV29-1, the J gene TRBJ1-2; 11 bases agree with TRBD1. The CDR3 sequence: CSVPSSGQGGNGYTF. The CDR3 nucleotides read TGCAGCGTACCCTCCTCGGGACAGGGGGGGAATGGCTACACCTTC.